Sequencing of this T cell receptor beta chain was carried out in a study of cytomegalovirus exposure and HLA in healthy donors. Study in general: When just under 400 donors were genotyped, approximately 80% of them were found to fall in the Caucasian-associated ancestry cluster. Findings and caveats of the study: In a later analysis, specific HLA alleles were associated with 15,000 to 20,000 TCR beta sequences at a 0.05 false discovery rate. Most TCR sequences were rare, but some public TCRs occurred in many donors. Analyses of presence and absence presupposed an approximately uniform sequencing depth across donors.

Looked up from germline, CDR1 is PRHDT and CDR2 is FYEKMQ (reference sequence). V lost 5 bases and J lost 1; bases outside the gene matches: 4. The CDR3 runs 15 residues. PCR used 60 Vbeta primers and 13 Jbeta primers. Data came from immunoSEQ multiplex PCR; TCRdb stores just in-frame clones and leaves some out. Of 150,000 to 200,000 clones in the sample, 10% to 15% were seen once. As regards this clone: Its antigen is undetermined.

The chain links TRBV13 to TRBJ2-3, with TRBD2 matching 9 bases. Source material: PBMCs. This clonotype originated in a man in his fifties in good health and CMV-seropositive. The CDR3 bases are TGTGCCAGCAGCAACAGACTAGCGGGCACAGATACGCAGTATTTT. Its protein is CASSNRLAGTDTQYF.